The 31 T cell receptor beta chains below all came from one sample that was sequenced in a study of T cell responses to AZD1222 COVID-19 vaccine. This table comes from immunoSEQ multiplex PCR, and its TCRdb copy is limited to in-frame clones, with some not included. The data hold some 120,000 clones, with 75% to 85% observed a single time. Sequenced material: peripheral blood, taken 28 days after the second AZD1222 dose. These receptors were taken from an adult who received the AZD1222 COVID-19 vaccine.

J is TRBJ1-1 and V is TRBV18; D possibly corresponds to TRBD1 (5 bases). The CDR3 is 15 amino acids. The germline CDR1 and CDR2 sequences are KGHSH and LQKENI. Trimming pared 8 bases from V and 2 bases from J, leaving 18 bases between. The CDR3 DNA reads as TGTGCCAGCGCCAGCGCCGGGGCCTCTAACACTGAAGCTTTCTTT. The encoded protein is CASASAGASNTEAFF.

This clone was seen more than once but under ten times. This chain connects TRBV19 to TRBJ2-2; 7 nucleotides agree with TRBD1. The CDR3 is made up of 15 amino acids. The V gene end was trimmed by 7 bases and the J gene end by 2 bases; junction bases not matched to a gene: 7. Germline lookup yields CDR1 LNHDA and CDR2 SQIVND (reference sequence). Written as DNA, the CDR3 is TGTGCCAGTAAAGACAGGGAAAGAAACACCGGGGAGCTGTTTTTT. It codes for CASKDRERNTGELFF.

This clone showed up just once. The rearrangement uses TRBV20-1 and TRBJ1-1; D uncertain. The CDR3 loop spans 10 amino acids. From germline, CDR1 is DFQATT and CDR2 SNEGSKA (reference sequence). The germline V and J ends were trimmed by 2 bases and 3 bases, with 1 base remaining between them. CDR3 nucleotides: TGCAGTGCTAGATACACTGAAGCTTTCTTT. Encoded protein: CSARYTEAFF.

V is TRBV5-4 and J is TRBJ1-2, with D possibly matching TRBD1 (5 bases). V lost 0 bases to trimming and J lost 2 bases, with 11 bases between them. Per the germline V gene, CDR1 is SGHNT and CDR2 is YYREEE (reference sequence). This CDR3 region has 15 residues. The CDR3 loop is CASSLAQNRNYGYTF. CDR3 DNA sequence: TGTGCCAGCAGCTTGGCCCAGAACAGGAACTATGGCTACACCTTC.

The J gene is TRBJ2-1, the V gene TRBV3-1 (or the pseudogene TRBV3-2); TRBD2 matches 9 bases. V lost 3 bases and J lost 2; bases outside the gene matches: 2. This CDR3 spans 15 amino acids. Germline V gives CDR1 LGHDT, CDR2 YNNKEL (reference sequence). CDR3 DNA: TGTGCCAGCAGCCAGCGCGGGGGGGCCTACAATGAGCAGTTCTTC. This sequence encodes CASSQRGGAYNEQFF.

The chain carries TRBV2 and TRBJ1-6; D is undetermined. Looked up from germline, CDR1 is SNHLY and CDR2 is FYNNEI. The ends were cut back, 8 bases at V and 7 bases at J, with 15 bases in the middle. The CDR3 runs 14 residues. As DNA, the CDR3 is TGTGCCAGCTCGCAGCGGTCACCAAATTCACCCCTCCACTTT. Residues: CASSQRSPNSPLHF.

The chain couples TRBV7-9 to TRBJ1-1, with D possibly being TRBD1 (5 bases). The V end was cut by 5 bases, the J end by 2 bases, with 9 bases between. The CDR3 extends over 13 amino acids. The germline V gene encodes CDR1 SEHNR and CDR2 FQNEAQ (reference sequence). The CDR3 protein is CASSPGSNTEAFF. As DNA, the CDR3 is TGTGCCAGCAGCCCAGGGAGTAACACTGAAGCTTTCTTT.

CDR3 nucleotide sequence: TGTGCCAGCAGCTTGCAGGGACCAGATACGCAGTATTTT. Protein product: CASSLQGPDTQYF. V is TRBV5-5 and J is TRBJ2-3; D could derive from TRBD1 or TRBD2 (5 bases each). The CDR3 contains 13 residues. Germline lookup yields CDR1 SGHKS and CDR2 YYEKEE (reference sequence). Trimming removed 1 base from V and 4 bases from J, with 7 bases in between.

This chain joins TRBV14 and TRBJ2-5, with 11 bases lining up with TRBD1. Germline V gene sequence: CDR1 SGHDN, CDR2 FVKESK. The CDR3 contains 16 residues. V lost 5 bases and J lost 5; bases outside the gene matches: 10. CDR3 protein: CASSNYGQGARETQYF. The CDR3 bases are TGTGCCAGCAGCAACTATGGACAGGGGGCGAGGGAGACCCAGTACTTC.

The V call is TRBV28, the J call TRBJ2-7; TRBD2 matches at 14 bases. The CDR3 covers 18 residues. Germline CDR1 reads MDHEN; CDR2 reads SYDVKM. The trim removed 3 bases at V and 3 bases at J, leaving 10 bases unmatched. CDR3 nucleotides: TGTGCCAGCAGTTTGCTGATTACCGGGACTAGCGGGGGCTACGAGCAGTACTTC. Translating gives CASSLLITGTSGGYEQYF. The full variable domain, rest sourced from reference TRBV28 and TRBJ2-7, is DVKVTQSSRYLVKRTGEKVFLECVQDMDHENMFWYRQDPGLGLRLIYFSYDVKMKEKGDIPEGYSVSREKKERFSLILESASTNQTSMYLCASSLLITGTSGGYEQYFGPGTRLTVT.

This chain uses TRBV11-3 with TRBJ2-1; TRBD2 is a possible D gene (6 bases). Trimming shortened V by 5 bases and J by 4 bases, and 9 bases separated the two germline ends. The CDR3 consists of 13 residues. Germline V gene data show CDR1 as SGHNT and CDR2 as YENEEA. CDR3 protein: CASSPGTYNEQFF. CDR3 DNA: TGTGCCAGCAGCCCAGGGACTTACAATGAGCAGTTCTTC. The whole variable domain, filled in from reference TRBV11-3 and TRBJ2-1, reads EAGVVQSPRYKIIEKKQPVAFWCNPISGHNTLYWYLQNLGQGPELLIRYENEEAVDDSQLPKDRFSAERLKGVDSTLKIQPAELGDSAVYLCASSPGTYNEQFFGPGTRLTVL.

In nucleotides, the CDR3 is TGTGCCAGCATCAGGCATAATGAAAAACTGTTTTTT. Translation gives CASIRHNEKLFF. The V gene is TRBV3-1 (or the pseudogene TRBV3-2), the J gene TRBJ1-4, with D unresolved. Germline assignment: CDR1 LGHDT and CDR2 YNNKEL (reference sequence). Deletions cut 7 bases from V and 4 bases from J, with 7 bases between. The CDR3 contains 12 residues.

This chain links TRBV28 with TRBJ1-2, with TRBD1 identical over 8 bases. With 6 bases clipped from V and 7 bases from J, the junction kept 7 bases outside the gene matches. CDR3 length equals 13 residues. The V gene's germline CDR1 is MDHEN and CDR2 SYDVKM. The CDR3 here is CASSTRTGFGYTF. Here the CDR3 DNA reads TGTGCCAGCAGCACCCGGACAGGGTTTGGCTACACCTTC.

The chain has TRBV6-6 and TRBJ2-1; D not resolved. This CDR3 spans 15 amino acids. V was clipped by 5 bases and J by 7 bases, with 18 bases between them. Germline loops: CDR1 MNHNY, CDR2 SVGAGI (reference sequence). In DNA, the CDR3 is TGTGCCAGCAGTCCCCCGGCCTCCCTGGGGAATGAGCAGTTCTTC. It translates to CASSPPASLGNEQFF.

The V call is TRBV28, the J call TRBJ1-2; TRBD1 agrees at 7 bases. CDR1 is MDHEN, CDR2 SYDVKM, per germline. The CDR3 covers 15 residues. The V segment lost 7 bases and the J segment 5 bases; nucleotides outside the gene matches: 13. CDR3 nucleotide sequence: TGTGCCAGCACCGACCCAGGGGGGGGGCAGTATGGCTACACCTTC. The encoded protein is CASTDPGGGQYGYTF.

The CDR3 spells CASSLGWINTIYF. The CDR3 DNA reads TGTGCCAGCAGCCTGGGGTGGATAAACACCATATATTTT. This chain links TRBV5-8 with TRBJ1-3; D unclear. The CDR3 is 13 amino acids. The V gene's germline CDR1 is SGHTS and CDR2 YDEGEE. The V end lost 4 bases, the J end lost 6 bases, and 11 bases lay between the germline ends.

J is TRBJ1-5 and V is TRBV6-4; D unclear. Trimming took off 6 bases at V and 1 base at J, with 10 bases between the two ends. The germline V gene has CDR1 MRHNA and CDR2 SNTAGT. The CDR3 spans 14 residues. Here the CDR3 reads CASSPRASNQPQHF. CDR3 nucleotide sequence: TGTGCCAGCAGCCCCCGAGCAAGCAATCAGCCCCAGCATTTT.

The chain recombines TRBV28 with TRBJ1-6, with 11 bases identical to TRBD1. The length of the CDR3 is 16 residues. J lost 9 bases, V lost 3 bases, and 7 bases had no gene match. Germline loops: CDR1 MDHEN, CDR2 SYDVKM. Here the CDR3 DNA reads TGTGCCAGCAGTTTGGTTCGGGGACAGGGGGTTTCACCCCTCCACTTT. Its protein product is CASSLVRGQGVSPLHF.

This chain's CDR3 is CASSRKLAGGYNEQFF. The CDR3 region has the DNA TGTGCCAGCAGCCGGAAACTAGCGGGGGGGTACAATGAGCAGTTCTTC. The chain carries TRBV7-2 and TRBJ2-1; TRBD2 matches 13 bases. The CDR3 contains 16 residues. The V gene end was trimmed by 5 bases and the J gene end by 4 bases; junction bases not matched to a gene: 5. Germline-derived CDR1 and CDR2 are SGHTA and FQGNSA.

The V gene is TRBV6-5, the J gene TRBJ1-2; D possibly corresponds to TRBD1 (5 bases). The CDR3 consists of 12 residues. CDR1 MNHEY and CDR2 SVGAGI come from the germline V gene. Between the trimmed V and J ends, which lost 10 bases and 3 bases, there was a span of 12 bases. CDR3 region: CAILPGYYGYTF. The CDR3, as DNA: TGTGCCATCCTCCCAGGGTACTATGGCTACACCTTC.

The genes are TRBV30 and TRBJ1-1; 9 bases fit TRBD1. The CDR3 contains 14 residues. The ends lost 6 bases at V and 6 bases at J; junction bases unmatched: 11. Germline CDR1 and CDR2: GTSNPN and SVGIG (reference sequence). CDR3 sequence (DNA): TGTGCCTGCCAATCCGGACAGGGGTGGGCTGAAGCTTTCTTT. Translating it yields CACQSGQGWAEAFF.

This clone appeared once. No conserved phenylalanine or tryptophan ends this CDR3, so it is likely a read error. It is unclear where the CDR3 begins or ends on the DNA, so no DNA is shown, and the CDR3 is as TCRdb lists it. The chain recombines TRBV5-8 with TRBJ1-1. The length of the CDR3 is 13 amino acids, counting both ends. Per germline, CDR1 SGHTS and CDR2 YDEGEE. This chain's CDR3 is CASSFSSRPEGEI.

The chain recombines TRBV28 with TRBJ1-2; D is possibly TRBD1 (6 bases). Germline values: CDR1 MDHEN, CDR2 SYDVKM. The CDR3 sequence is 13 residues long. V lost 6 bases to trimming and J lost 9 bases, with 17 bases between them. This CDR3 is CASREGGSFSYTF. The CDR3 bases are TGTGCCAGCAGGGAGGGGGGGTCTTTTAGCTACACCTTC.

V is TRBV6-2 or TRBV6-3 and J is TRBJ2-6, with D unclear. The germline CDR1 and CDR2 sequences are MNHEY and SVGEGT. V shed 6 bases and J shed 0 bases, with 15 bases lying between them. The length of the CDR3 is 17 residues. The CDR3 region has the DNA TGTGCCAGCAGCTTGGACGGATTGTACTCTGGGGCCAACGTCCTGACTTTC. The encoded protein is CASSLDGLYSGANVLTF.

V gene TRBV18 combines with J gene TRBJ1-4, with 8 nucleotides matching TRBD1. CDR1 and CDR2 from the germline V gene are KGHSH and LQKENI. The CDR3 runs to 18 residues. J gave up 5 bases and V 0 bases, and 11 bases lay outside the gene matches. CDR3 sequence: CASSPPGGQARGNEKLFF. The CDR3, as DNA: TGTGCCAGCTCACCACCGGGGGGACAGGCGAGGGGGAATGAAAAACTGTTTTTT.

CDR3 nucleotides: TGTGCCAGTAGTATAAAGGGGCGAGGGGATGGTTCACCCCTCCACTTT. It specifies CASSIKGRGDGSPLHF. The chain recombines TRBV19 with TRBJ1-6; tentative D call: TRBD1 (5 bases). CDR1 and CDR2 (germline): LNHDA, SQIVND (reference sequence). The CDR3 sequence is 16 residues long. Deletions cut 2 bases from V and 9 bases from J, with 17 bases between.

V usage is TRBV10-3 and J usage is TRBJ1-4; D not certain. V lost 3 bases, J lost 5 bases, and 10 bases lay in between. The CDR3 has 14 amino acids. Germline V lookup: CDR1 ENHRY, CDR2 SYGVKD. The CDR3: CAISEEKGNEKLFF. In DNA, the CDR3 is TGTGCCATCAGTGAAGAGAAAGGAAATGAAAAACTGTTTTTT.

V is TRBV2 and J is TRBJ1-2, with TRBD1 identical over 8 bases. Trimming cost V 8 bases and J 4 bases; bases outside gene matches: 3. Germline V CDR1 and CDR2: SNHLY, FYNNEI. The CDR3 consists of 12 residues. CDR3 amino acids: CASQGAGYGYTF. The CDR3 DNA sequence: TGTGCCAGCCAGGGGGCCGGCTATGGCTACACCTTC.

This clone was detected once. The chain is built from TRBV18 and TRBJ1-3; TRBD1 aligns across 7 bases. V gave up 3 bases and J gave up 4 bases; unmatched junction bases: 9. CDR1 is KGHSH and CDR2 is LQKENI in the germline V gene. The CDR3 extends over 16 amino acids. The CDR3 coding sequence is TGTGCCAGCTCACCCCCGGACAGGATGGCCGGAAACACCATATATTTT. Its translation is CASSPPDRMAGNTIYF.

Remarks on this clone: The sample carries other DNA sequences with the same CDR3. This sequence joins TRBV7-9 and TRBJ2-3; D gene uncertain. Germline V gene lookup returns CDR1 SEHNR and CDR2 FQNEAQ (reference sequence). V lost 5 bases and J lost 0, with 12 bases in between. CDR3 length: 15 residues. CDR3 sequence: CASSPPGVSTDTQYF. CDR3 bases: TGTGCCAGCAGCCCCCCCGGCGTTAGCACAGATACGCAGTATTTT.

The V call is TRBV7-8, the J call TRBJ1-3; tentative D call: TRBD1 (6 bases). The CDR3 has 16 amino acids. V was clipped by 4 bases and J by 0 bases, with 13 bases between them. Germline V gives CDR1 SGHVS, CDR2 FQNEAQ. CDR3 DNA: TGTGCCAGCAGCTCAACCACAGGGATCTCTGGAAACACCATATATTTT. This gives the protein CASSSTTGISGNTIYF.